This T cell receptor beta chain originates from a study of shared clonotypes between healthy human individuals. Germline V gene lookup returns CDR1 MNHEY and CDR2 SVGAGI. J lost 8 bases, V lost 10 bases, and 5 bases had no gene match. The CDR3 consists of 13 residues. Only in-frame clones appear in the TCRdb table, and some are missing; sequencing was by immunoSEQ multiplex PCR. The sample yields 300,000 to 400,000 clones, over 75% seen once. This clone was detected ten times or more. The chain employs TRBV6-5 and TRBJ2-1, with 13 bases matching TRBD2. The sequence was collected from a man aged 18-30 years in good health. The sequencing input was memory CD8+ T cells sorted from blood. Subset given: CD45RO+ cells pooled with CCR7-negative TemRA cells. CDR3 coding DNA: TGTGCCACCCGGACTAGCGGGAGCCATGAGCAGTTCTTC. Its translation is CATRTSGSHEQFF.